The entry below gives a single T cell receptor (beta chain) sequence along with its context. In this sample, this clonotype turned up a few times. Its antigen is unknown. Base qualities are not at hand, and no much larger clone is one base apart. The CDR3 sequence holds 15 residues, the cysteine and phenylalanine included. Just CDR3 DNA is preserved here, 45 bases in frame from base 1. CDR1 and CDR2 were assigned from the germline V gene (reference sequence) as SEHNR and FQNEAQ. V is trimmed back by 6 bases and J by 1 base, and the junction contains 5 bases that no gene match accounts for. The sample's time point label is to be understood as: patch test 2, 6 weeks after DPC sensitization. The treatment or condition label, as the study defines it: therapeutic diphenylcyclopropenone sensitization with weekly scalp DPC. At every patch-test visit, the blood draw took place before the patch test was put on. To be eligible, patients had to be aged 18 to 70, diagnosed with alopecia and judged suitable for DPC therapy, while pregnant patients were excluded. Total RNA was extracted from unfractionated whole blood collected in Tempus Blood RNA tubes.

The source of the sample is a study of human T cells and chemical hapten exposure (dated by TCRdb to the early 2020s). Concerning the study at large: For sensitization, 2% DPC in acetone was applied to a 2 cm by 2 cm area of upper inner arm skin. Throughout the approximately 26-week study period, patients were also given weekly therapeutic DPC doses on the scalp. Patch testing was done on the upper back using Finn chambers containing 0.01% DPC, and results were scored after 6 days according to International Contact Dermatitis Research Group standards. The patient cohort, mostly female, included alopecia areata with under or over 50% scalp involvement, alopecia totalis and alopecia universalis. Libraries were pooled for sequencing, and per-sample TCR yields varied mainly because of small differences in library volumes within the pool. Peripheral blood TCR repertoire changes were tracked in vivo in alopecia patients during primary and secondary sensitization to the hapten diphenylcyclopropenone (DPC). Patient blood was sampled pre-sensitization (week 0) and at 2, 6 and about 24 weeks after DPC sensitization. For TCR sequencing, blood came from about 28 alopecia patients at anywhere from one to four time points (pre-sensitization, 2, 6 and 24 weeks). General conclusions and limits of the study: Significantly more large CDR3 similarity clusters were formed by expanded TCRs than by pre-sensitization or healthy control sets, consistent with antigen-driven responses. DPC sensitization did not change the number of TCRs with a frequency above 1 in 1000, and there was no evidence of changes in global repertoire structure. Because all patients had alopecia, a presumed autoimmune disease, the immune response of the patients might differ from that of healthy individuals. Patch test score correlated positively with the number of PT1 expanded TCRs, reaching significance at thresholds 8, 16 and 32 but not at 4. Repeated subsampling changed both the strength of the expansion versus patch-test correlation and the threshold at which the correlation became significant.

Library prep was done by RACE. Sequenced on a NextSeq 500. Library preparation attached unique molecular identifiers to individual cDNA molecules for quantitative, reproducible TCR counting. Each blood RNA sample was used to sequence both TCR alpha and TCR beta chains. The authors' analysis ran thus. A median of roughly 99,000 TCRs per sample was observed, with a range of roughly 20,000 to 700,000. The Decombinator software suite was used to annotate the V, J and CDR3 of the TCR reads. For PS versus PT1 abundance plots, all samples were subsampled to the same number of TCRs (28,000). TCRs were defined as expanded if absent before sensitization and observed at least eight times at the 2-week time point. TCRdb cleaned the public reads at Q25 with fastp, built clones with MiXCR and kept in-frame beta chains. Records with the same CDR3 protein are collapsed into one entry carrying the most frequent genes and DNA. The V and J calls and clone size come from TCRdb's table, not from the authors' own analysis. In this sample the table shows approximately 120,000 distinct CDR3 sequences, 9.2% of which occur a single time. The ten largest make up 3% to 4% of the sample.

The chain is made from TRBV7-9 and TRBJ2-5; 10 bases in between match TRBD2. The starting material was whole blood, obtained in connection with sensitization to the hapten diphenylcyclopropenone (DPC). The TCR sequence derives from a woman aged 35 to 49 with alopecia areata. Some clones in this sample may be carry-over from other donors' samples. The bases read TGTGCCAGCAGGCGCCTAGCGGGAGTCCAAGAGACCCAGTACTTC. It translates to CASRRLAGVQETQYF. The reference TRBV7-9 and TRBJ2-5 proteins fill in what lies around the CDR3, so the full variable domain reads DTGVSQNPRHKITKRGQNVTFRCDPISEHNRLYWYRQTLGQGPEFLTYFQNEAQLEKSRLLSDRFSAERPKGSFSTLEIQRTEQGDSAMYLCASRRLAGVQETQYFGPGTRLLVL.